These 10 T cell receptor beta chains originate from one sample sequenced in a study of long-term antiretroviral therapy in people with HIV. Researchers ran immunoSEQ v3.0 at survey level. Profiled with immunoSEQ multiplex PCR; TCRdb holds only in-frame clones, not every one. The sample includes about 31,000 clones, approximately 92% of them seen just once. Source: unsorted PBMCs, taken 5.2 years after starting antiretroviral therapy. These receptors were collected from a woman between 40 and 50 years old with HIV.

This chain connects TRBV9 to TRBJ1-3; no reliable D call. This CDR3 is built from 14 residues. Germline values: CDR1 SGDLS, CDR2 YYNGEE. Trimming removed 5 bases at V and 4 bases at J, with 13 bases between. The CDR3 sequence is CASSFGDSGNTIYF. The CDR3, as DNA: TGTGCCAGCAGTTTCGGGGATTCCGGAAACACCATATATTTT.

This clone was counted once. The J gene is TRBJ2-1, the V gene TRBV10-1; no clear D gene. The CDR3 contains 15 residues. Germline assignment: CDR1 WNHNN and CDR2 SYGVQD (reference sequence). Trimming took 6 bases from V and 1 from J, leaving 13 bases between them. The CDR3 nucleotides are TGCGCCAGCAGGAAACAGTGTTGTTCCTACAATGAGCAGTTCTTC. This encodes CASRKQCCSYNEQFF.

The rearrangement joins TRBV4-2 to TRBJ2-2; perhaps TRBD2 as D (6 bases). Germline CDR1 LGHNA, CDR2 YNFKEQ. The CDR3 is made up of 15 amino acids. V shed 0 bases and J shed 8 bases, with 13 bases lying between them. The CDR3: CASSQELRAGGELFF. In nucleotides, the CDR3 is TGTGCCAGCAGCCAAGAATTGCGGGCGGGAGGGGAGCTGTTTTTT.

The rearrangement joins TRBV10-1 to TRBJ2-5; D is uncertain. The CDR3 is made up of 14 amino acids. Germline V gene data show CDR1 as WNHNN and CDR2 as SYGVQD (reference sequence). Deletions cut 0 bases from V and 5 bases from J, with 10 bases between. The CDR3 loop reads CASSESGRSETQYF. In nucleotides, the CDR3 is TGCGCCAGCAGTGAGTCAGGCAGGTCGGAGACCCAGTACTTC.

The chain joins TRBV11-3 to TRBJ2-4, with D uncertain. Trimming shortened V by 2 bases and J by 0 bases, and 8 bases separated the two germline ends. This CDR3 comprises 15 residues. The germline V gene has CDR1 SGHNT and CDR2 YENEEA. The CDR3 region has the DNA TGTGCCAGCAGCTTATTCAGCCTAGCCAAAAACATTCAGTACTTC. Encoded protein: CASSLFSLAKNIQYF.

The chain couples TRBV11-3 to TRBJ2-3, with TRBD2 identical over 8 bases. V was clipped by 5 bases and J by 7 bases; unmatched bases: 11. Germline V gene lookup returns CDR1 SGHNT and CDR2 YENEEA. The CDR3 has 15 amino acids. Here the CDR3 DNA reads TGTGCCAGCAGCCCTAGCCGGGGGGGCCTGAATACGCAGTATTTT. Translating gives CASSPSRGGLNTQYF.

This chain links TRBV5-1 with TRBJ2-2, with D perhaps given as TRBD1 or TRBD2 (5 bases each). Germline V lookup: CDR1 SGHRS, CDR2 YFSETQ. Trimming cost V 0 bases and J 6 bases, with 15 bases left between them. This CDR3 contains 16 residues. CDR3 coding DNA: TGCGCCAGCAGCTTGGCCGGGGCTGGTTTTTCCGGGGAGCTGTTTTTT. Protein product: CASSLAGAGFSGELFF.

The chain joins TRBV9 to TRBJ2-5, with D perhaps assigned TRBD1 or TRBD2 (6 bases each). This CDR3 is built from 15 residues. The germline V gene has CDR1 SGDLS and CDR2 YYNGEE. Trimming left V 0 bases short and J 5 bases short, with 14 bases between. DNA of the CDR3: TGTGCCAGCAGCGTAGTCCCGGGGGCCCAGGAGACCCAGTACTTC. This codes for CASSVVPGAQETQYF.

The V and J genes are TRBV2 and TRBJ2-4; TRBD1 might be the D (8 bases). Between the trimmed V and J ends, which lost 3 bases and 11 bases, there was a span of 14 bases. Germline V lookup: CDR1 SNHLY, CDR2 FYNNEI. The CDR3 has 13 residues. CDR3 region: CASSDYRGGFQYF. The CDR3 nucleotides read TGTGCCAGCAGTGATTACAGGGGGGGTTTTCAGTACTTC.

V usage is TRBV9 and J usage is TRBJ2-7, with D possibly called TRBD1 or TRBD2 (5 bases each). Germline loops: CDR1 SGDLS, CDR2 YYNGEE. V was clipped by 4 bases and J by 5 bases, with 19 bases between them. The CDR3 extends over 15 amino acids. CDR3 amino acids: CASSREGRPSDEQYF. In nucleotides, the CDR3 is TGTGCCAGCAGCAGAGAGGGACGGCCGTCTGACGAGCAGTACTTC. Full variable domain (outside the CDR3, taken from reference TRBV9 and TRBJ2-7): DSGVTQTPKHLITATGQRVTLRCSPRSGDLSVYWYQQSLDQGLQFLIQYYNGEERAKGNILERFSAQQFPDLHSELNLSSLELGDSALYFCASSREGRPSDEQYFGPGTRLTVT.